One and the same sample provided the 10 T cell receptor beta chains below, sequenced in a study of molecular identifiers for immune sequencing clone quantification. TCRdb reprocessed the PCR reads with MiXCR, giving one entry per CDR3 protein. This table has under 600,000 distinct CDR3 sequences, less than 30% appearing once. Sequencing used naive CD8+ T cells from blood, with Jurkat cell RNA spiked in. Regarding subset: FACS-sorted CD8+CD4-CCR7+CD45RA+ naive T cells. The receptors derive from a human donor in good health. Some libraries in this study had Jurkat cell RNA spiked in.

This clonotype was seen a few times. This sequence joins TRBV19 and TRBJ2-7, with 12 bases lining up with TRBD2. In germline, CDR1 is LNHDA, CDR2 SQIVND (reference sequence). The CDR3 loop spans 15 amino acids. V lost 6 bases, J lost 3 bases, and 6 bases stayed unmatched. The CDR3 DNA reads as TGTGCCAGTAGAAGACTAGCGGGGGATGACTACGAGCAGTACTTC. This codes for CASRRLAGDDYEQYF. The complete variable domain, with remaining parts taken from reference TRBV19 and TRBJ2-7, reads DGGITQSPKYLFRKEGQNVTLSCEQNLNHDAMYWYRQDPGQGLRLIYYSQIVNDFQKGDIAEGYSVSREKKESFPLTVTSAQKNPTAFYLCASRRLAGDDYEQYFGPGTRLTVT.

A few counts support this clonotype. The CDR3 nucleotides read TGTGCCAGCAGCATTAGCGGGGGGCCCTCCTACGAGCAGTACTTC. Encoded protein: CASSISGGPSYEQYF. J is TRBJ2-7 and V is TRBV9, with 10 bases lining up with TRBD2. The trim removed 4 bases at V and 0 bases at J, leaving 4 bases unmatched. CDR3 length equals 15 residues. CDR1 and CDR2 from the germline V gene are SGDLS and YYNGEE.

In regard to this clonotype: The germline gene is not matched at one end of the junction; a read error may be the cause. This chain links TRBV4-1 with TRBJ1-4; D unresolved. This CDR3 is 16 amino acids long. The germline CDR1 and CDR2 sequences are MGHRA and YSYEKL. The CDR3 bases are TGCGCCAGCAGCCAAGCGGAAGCCACGGTGGGCGAAAAACTGATTTTT. Protein sequence: CASSQAEATVGEKLIF.

The genes are TRBV20-1 and TRBJ2-3, with TRBD2 matching over 11 bases. Germline V gene data show CDR1 as DFQATT and CDR2 as SNEGSKA (reference sequence). V was pared by 3 bases and J by 2 bases, with 10 bases of the junction left unmatched. The CDR3 spans 17 residues. CDR3 region: CSARLTGTSGITDTQYF. CDR3 coding DNA: TGCAGTGCTAGGCTAACCGGGACTAGCGGAATCACAGATACGCAGTATTTT.

This clonotype is a singleton in its sample. This may come from a read error, since a much larger clone is one base off. Here the CDR3 DNA reads TGCAGCGTTGAAGTACAGAACTACTATGGCCACACCTTC. It is translated as CSVEVQNYYGHTF. The chain employs TRBV29-1 and TRBJ1-2; D remains unclear. CDR3 size: 13 residues. Germline values: CDR1 SQVTM, CDR2 ANQGSEA. Drawing the rest from reference TRBV29-1 and TRBJ1-2, the complete variable domain is SAVISQKPSRDICQRGTSLTIQCQVDSQVTMMFWYRQQPGQSLTLIATANQGSEATYESGFVIDKFPISRPNLTFSTLTVSNMSPEDSSIYLCSVEVQNYYGHTFGSGTRLTVV.

The rearrangement uses TRBV2 and TRBJ1-2; 7 bases match TRBD1. From germline, CDR1 is SNHLY and CDR2 FYNNEI. The CDR3 is 17 residues long. Trimming took 5 bases from V and 8 from J; bases not matched to a gene: 20. CDR3 DNA sequence: TGTGCCAGCAGTACTGACGACAGGGAAGGGTTTAATCACGGCTACACCTTC. Translated: CASSTDDREGFNHGYTF.

As for this clonotype: Being one base from a much bigger clone, this may be a read error. This sequence joins TRBV28 and TRBJ1-2; no clear D gene. Germline assignment: CDR1 MDHEN and CDR2 SYDVKM. This CDR3 is built from 14 residues. CDR3 coding DNA: TGTGCCAGCGGTTTATCCAACGAAGGCTATGGCTACACCTTC. Amino acid sequence: CASGLSNEGYGYTF.

This clonotype was seen more than once but under ten times. The missing conserved phenylalanine or tryptophan at the end of this CDR3 makes a read error likely. No DNA is shown, since the ends of the CDR3 on it are uncertain; the CDR3 is the one TCRdb lists. This rearrangement joins TRBV11-2 to TRBJ1-4. Germline V gene lookup returns CDR1 SGHAT and CDR2 FQNNGV. The CDR3 length equals 13 residues, ends included. CDR3 region: CASSLDRWGLLVL.

CDR3 sequence reads: CASSSNVGLTEAFF. In DNA form, the CDR3 reads TGTGCCAGTAGTTCCAACGTGGGACTCACTGAAGCTTTCTTT. This chain links TRBV19 with TRBJ1-1, with a possible D match to TRBD1 (5 bases). V shed 5 bases and J shed 4 bases, with 14 bases lying between them. CDR3 length: 14 residues. Germline V gene lookup returns CDR1 LNHDA and CDR2 SQIVND (reference sequence).

With regard to this clonotype: A clone one base away is much larger, so this may be a read error. The chain links TRBV29-1 to TRBJ2-5, with 12 bases lining up with TRBD2. Looked up from germline, CDR1 is SQVTM and CDR2 is ANQGSEA. V gave up 1 base and J gave up 3 bases; unmatched junction bases: 9. CDR3 length: 17 residues. The CDR3 DNA is TGCAGCGTTGAAGGGCCTTGGACTAGCGGGATCGAAGAGACCCAGTACTTC. Its translation is CSVEGPWTSGIEETQYF.